Following are 3 T cell receptor beta chains from one sample sequenced in a study of neurological immune-mediated disorders. Time point in this sample: longitudinal time-point 2. MiXCR, run by TCRdb on the 5' RACE reads, gives a single entry per CDR3 protein. The sample has roughly 34,000 distinct CDR3 sequences; around an eighth are singletons. Sequencing input: PBMCs. These TCRs come from a woman in her 40s in good health.

The rearrangement joins TRBV10-3 to TRBJ1-4; perhaps TRBD1 as D (5 bases). CDR3 size: 15 residues. V was shortened by 5 bases and J by 2 bases, with 12 bases between the two germline ends. The V gene's germline CDR1 is ENHRY and CDR2 SYGVKD. The CDR3 loop reads CAISPVGGTNEKLFF. In DNA form, the CDR3 reads TGTGCCATCAGTCCAGTCGGGGGGACTAATGAAAAACTGTTTTTT.

With respect to this clonotype: A single base separates this from a much larger clone, so it may be a read error. J is TRBJ1-6 and V is TRBV6-6; 7 nucleotides match TRBD1. The CDR3 sequence is 15 residues long. Losses at the gene ends were 5 bases for V and 8 bases for J; bases not matched to a gene: 9. Germline V gene sequence: CDR1 MNHNY, CDR2 SVGAGI (reference sequence). CDR3 loop: CASSKRGQRDSPLHF. CDR3 nucleotides: TGTGCCAGCAGTAAAAGGGGGCAGCGGGATTCACCCCTCCACTTT.

This clonotype was detected ten times or more. DNA of the CDR3: TGCGCCAGCAGCCCTGGACACGCGGCAAATGAAAAACTGTTTTTT. It yields the protein CASSPGHAANEKLFF. V is TRBV5-1 and J is TRBJ1-4, with D perhaps TRBD1 (5 bases). Between the trimmed V and J ends, which lost 4 bases and 5 bases, there was a span of 15 bases. The CDR3 sequence is 15 residues long. The germline gives CDR1 SGHRS, CDR2 YFSETQ.